Shown below are 2 T cell receptor beta chains from a single sample sequenced in a study of T-cell reconstitution after alpha-beta-depleted transplantation in children. Unique molecular identifiers were incorporated when the TCRbeta library was constructed. In TCRdb, the PCR reads were re-called with MiXCR into one record per CDR3 protein. The table records 250,000 to 400,000 distinct CDR3 sequences, approximately 20% of them present only once. The source material was PBMCs, mostly from graft donor cells, sampled 180 days after TCRalphabeta/CD19-depleted stem cell transplant. The receptor source for this set is a male patient younger than 18 who had a stem cell transplant for acute lymphoblastic leukemia, so the T cells may come from the graft donor.

A few counts support this clonotype. CDR3 residues: CASRSNSPLHF. The CDR3 DNA is TGTGCCAGCAGATCGAATTCACCCCTCCACTTT. The chain combines TRBV28 with TRBJ1-6; D not certain. This CDR3 is built from 11 residues. Germline CDR1 is MDHEN and CDR2 is SYDVKM. Deletions cut 6 bases from V and 7 bases from J, with 4 bases between.

The V call is TRBV12-3 or TRBV12-4, the J call TRBJ2-7; perhaps TRBD2 as D (6 bases). Trimming cost V 6 bases and J 7 bases, with 22 bases left between them. This CDR3 spans 15 amino acids. The CDR3 sequence: CASSADRTSKGEQYF. CDR3 coding DNA: TGTGCCAGCAGCGCAGACCGTACTAGCAAGGGAGAGCAGTACTTC.